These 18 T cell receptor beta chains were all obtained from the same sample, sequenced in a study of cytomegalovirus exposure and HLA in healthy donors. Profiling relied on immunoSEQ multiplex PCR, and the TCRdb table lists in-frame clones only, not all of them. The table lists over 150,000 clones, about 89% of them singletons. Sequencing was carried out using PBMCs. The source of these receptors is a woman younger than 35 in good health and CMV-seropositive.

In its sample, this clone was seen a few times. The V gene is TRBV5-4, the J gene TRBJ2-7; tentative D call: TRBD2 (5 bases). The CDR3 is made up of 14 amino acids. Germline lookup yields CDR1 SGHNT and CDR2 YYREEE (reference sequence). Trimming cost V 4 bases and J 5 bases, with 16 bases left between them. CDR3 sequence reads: CASSPRGIVNEQYF. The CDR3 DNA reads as TGTGCCAGCAGCCCACGGGGTATAGTAAACGAGCAGTACTTC.

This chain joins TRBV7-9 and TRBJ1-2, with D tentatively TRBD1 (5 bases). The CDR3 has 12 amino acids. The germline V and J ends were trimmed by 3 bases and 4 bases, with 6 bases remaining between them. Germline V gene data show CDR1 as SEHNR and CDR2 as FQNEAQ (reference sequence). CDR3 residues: CASSLTAYGYTF. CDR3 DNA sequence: TGTGCCAGCAGCTTGACAGCCTATGGCTACACCTTC.

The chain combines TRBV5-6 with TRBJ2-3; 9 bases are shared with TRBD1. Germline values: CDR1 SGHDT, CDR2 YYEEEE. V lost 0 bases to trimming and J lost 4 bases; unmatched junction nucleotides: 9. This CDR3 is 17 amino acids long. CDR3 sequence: CASSLGGTGQAPDTQYF. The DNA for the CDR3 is TGTGCCAGCAGCTTGGGGGGGACAGGGCAAGCCCCAGATACGCAGTATTTT.

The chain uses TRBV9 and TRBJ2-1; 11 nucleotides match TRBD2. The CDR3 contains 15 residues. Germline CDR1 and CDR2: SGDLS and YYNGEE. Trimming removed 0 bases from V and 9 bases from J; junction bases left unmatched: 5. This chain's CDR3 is CASSVVSGGAGEQFF. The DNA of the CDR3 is TGTGCCAGCAGCGTAGTTAGCGGGGGGGCAGGTGAGCAGTTCTTC.

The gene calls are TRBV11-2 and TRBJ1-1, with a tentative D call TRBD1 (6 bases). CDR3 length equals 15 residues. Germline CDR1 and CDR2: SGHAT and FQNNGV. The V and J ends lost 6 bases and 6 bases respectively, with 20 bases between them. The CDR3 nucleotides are TGTGCCAGCAGTATCGAGGGACACGGAACTGCTGAAGCTTTCTTT. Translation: CASSIEGHGTAEAFF. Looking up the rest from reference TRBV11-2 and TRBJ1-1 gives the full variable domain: EAGVAQSPRYKIIEKRQSVAFWCNPISGHATLYWYQQILGQGPKLLIQFQNNGVVDDSQLPKDRFSAERLKGVDSTLKIQPAKLEDSAVYLCASSIEGHGTAEAFFGQGTRLTVV.

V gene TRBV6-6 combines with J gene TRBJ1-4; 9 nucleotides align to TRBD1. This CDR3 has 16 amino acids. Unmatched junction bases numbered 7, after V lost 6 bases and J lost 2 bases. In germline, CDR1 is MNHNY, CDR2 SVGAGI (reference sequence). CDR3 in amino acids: CASSSQGAWTNEKLFF. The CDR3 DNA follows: TGTGCCAGCAGCTCACAGGGGGCTTGGACTAATGAAAAACTGTTTTTT.

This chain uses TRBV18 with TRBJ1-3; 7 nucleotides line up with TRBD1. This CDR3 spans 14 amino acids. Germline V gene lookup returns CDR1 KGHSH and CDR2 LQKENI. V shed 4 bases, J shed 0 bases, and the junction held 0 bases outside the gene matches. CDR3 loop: CASSRDSSGNTIYF. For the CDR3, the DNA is TGTGCCAGCTCACGGGACAGCTCTGGAAACACCATATATTTT. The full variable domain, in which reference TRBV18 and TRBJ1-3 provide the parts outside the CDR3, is NAGVMQNPRHLVRRRGQEARLRCSPMKGHSHVYWYRQLPEEGLKFMVYLQKENIIDESGMPKERFSAEFPKEGPSILRIQQVVRGDSAAYFCASSRDSSGNTIYFGEGSWLTVV.

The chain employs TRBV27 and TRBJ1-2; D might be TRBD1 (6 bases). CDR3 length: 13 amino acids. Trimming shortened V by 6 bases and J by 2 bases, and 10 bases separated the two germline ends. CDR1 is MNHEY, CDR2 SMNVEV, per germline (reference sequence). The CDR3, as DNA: TGTGCCAGCAGGACCGGGACAAACTATGGCTACACCTTC. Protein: CASRTGTNYGYTF.

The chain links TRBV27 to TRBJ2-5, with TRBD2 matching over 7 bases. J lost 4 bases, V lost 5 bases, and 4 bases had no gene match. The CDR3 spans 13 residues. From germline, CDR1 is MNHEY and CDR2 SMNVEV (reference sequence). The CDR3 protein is CASSRTRGETQYF. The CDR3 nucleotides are TGTGCCAGCAGTCGGACTAGGGGAGAGACCCAGTACTTC.

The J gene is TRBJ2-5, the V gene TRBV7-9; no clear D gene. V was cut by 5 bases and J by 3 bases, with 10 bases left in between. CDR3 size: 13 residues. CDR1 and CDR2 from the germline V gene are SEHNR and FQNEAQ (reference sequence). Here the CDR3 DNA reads TGTGCCAGCAGCCAAAGACTTAAAGAGACCCAGTACTTC. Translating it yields CASSQRLKETQYF.

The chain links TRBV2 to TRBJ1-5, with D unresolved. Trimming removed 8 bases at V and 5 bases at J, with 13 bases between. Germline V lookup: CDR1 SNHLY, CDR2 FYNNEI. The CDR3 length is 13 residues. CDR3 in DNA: TGTGCCAGCGGTTCCACGGGAGATCAGCCCCAGCATTTT. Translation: CASGSTGDQPQHF.

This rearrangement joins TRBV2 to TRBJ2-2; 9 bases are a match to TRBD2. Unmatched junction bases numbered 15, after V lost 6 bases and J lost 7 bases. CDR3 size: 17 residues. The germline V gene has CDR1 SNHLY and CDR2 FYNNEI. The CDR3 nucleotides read TGTGCCAGCAGCTTTGGGGCGGCGGGGGGGATTGGCGGGGAGCTGTTTTTT. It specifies CASSFGAAGGIGGELFF. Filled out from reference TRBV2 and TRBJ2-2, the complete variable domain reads EPEVTQTPSHQVTQMGQEVILRCVPISNHLYFYWYRQILGQKVEFLVSFYNNEISEKSEIFDDQFSVERPDGSNFTLKIRSTKLEDSAMYFCASSFGAAGGIGGELFFGEGSRLTVL.

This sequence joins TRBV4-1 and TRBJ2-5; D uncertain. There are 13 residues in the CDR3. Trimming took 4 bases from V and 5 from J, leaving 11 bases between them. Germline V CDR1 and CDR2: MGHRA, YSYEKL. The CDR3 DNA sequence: TGCGCCAGCAGCCCCCCCCAACGGGAGACCCAGTACTTC. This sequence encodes CASSPPQRETQYF.

CDR3 nucleotides: TGTGCCACCTTCCGAGGGGGAGATACGCAGTATTTT. Protein: CATFRGGDTQYF. The chain joins TRBV18 to TRBJ2-3, with a possible D match to TRBD1 (6 bases). There are 12 residues in the CDR3. Germline V gene data show CDR1 as KGHSH and CDR2 as LQKENI. Between the trimmed V and J ends, which lost 10 bases and 5 bases, there was a span of 13 bases.

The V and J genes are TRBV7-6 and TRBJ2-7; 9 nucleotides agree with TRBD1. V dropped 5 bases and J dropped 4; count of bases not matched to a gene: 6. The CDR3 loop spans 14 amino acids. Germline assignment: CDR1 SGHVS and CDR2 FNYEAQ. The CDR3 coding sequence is TGTGCCAGCAGCGGGGGACAGGGAGATTACGAGCAGTACTTC. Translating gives CASSGGQGDYEQYF.

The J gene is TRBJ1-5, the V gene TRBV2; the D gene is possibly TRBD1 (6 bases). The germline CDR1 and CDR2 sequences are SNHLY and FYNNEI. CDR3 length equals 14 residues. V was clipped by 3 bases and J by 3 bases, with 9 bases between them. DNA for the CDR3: TGTGCCAGCAGTGACGACAGGAACAATCAGCCCCAGCATTTT. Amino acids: CASSDDRNNQPQHF.

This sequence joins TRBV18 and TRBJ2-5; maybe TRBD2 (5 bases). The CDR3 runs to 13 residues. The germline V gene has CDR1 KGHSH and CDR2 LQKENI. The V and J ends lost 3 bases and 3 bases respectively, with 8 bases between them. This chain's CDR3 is CASSPLAEETQYF. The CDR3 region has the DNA TGTGCCAGCTCACCGCTAGCAGAAGAGACCCAGTACTTC.

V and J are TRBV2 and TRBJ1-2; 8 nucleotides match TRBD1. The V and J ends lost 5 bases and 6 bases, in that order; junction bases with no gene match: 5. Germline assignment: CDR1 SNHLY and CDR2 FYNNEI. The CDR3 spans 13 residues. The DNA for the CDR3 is TGTGCCAGCAGTCCCGGACAGGGTAATGGCTACACCTTC. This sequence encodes CASSPGQGNGYTF.